This TCR beta chain was recorded in a study of T-cell reconstitution after alpha-beta-depleted transplantation in children (dated by TCRdb to 2016 to 2017). At the level of the whole study: Using TCR repertoire profiling, the study quantitatively followed how T-cell immune reconstitution unfolded in children after TCRalphabeta/CD19-depleted allogeneic hematopoietic cell transplantation.

Libraries were prepared through PCR. TCRdb lists the instrument as Illumina HiSeq 2500. To normalize quantification of the TCRbeta repertoire, the TCR libraries were built with molecular barcoding that relied on unique molecular identifiers. In TCRdb, the public reads were trimmed at Q25 with fastp and aligned with MiXCR, with productive beta chains retained. Each record represents a unique CDR3 protein, reported with the most common genes and DNA among its rows. The sample table shows hundreds of thousands of distinct CDR3 sequences, and 10% to 15% are seen once. The ten largest clones add up to 2% to 2.5% of the sample. As concerns this clonotype: Its antigen has not been determined. Base qualities are not at hand, and no much larger clone is one base apart.

The junction carries 7 bases between V and J, which are trimmed by 6 bases and 2 bases respectively. The CDR3 goes from the cysteine to the phenylalanine over 12 residues. Only the CDR3 DNA is retained, 36 bases long and in frame from the first base. The treatment or condition label corresponds to: allogeneic hematopoietic cell transplantation with graft depleted of TCRalphabeta T cells and CD19 B cells. The transplant recipients were children given TCRalphabeta/CD19-depleted allogeneic hematopoietic cell grafts. Study-wide conclusions, independent of this receptor: Over subsequent months, a decline in hyperexpanded clone frequencies was noted, and after one year, T-cell counts and TCRbeta diversity were mostly ascribed to newly produced T cells. In some patients, the high TCRbeta diversity seen at day 60 was put down to recipient T cells and intrathymic progenitors that had survived conditioning. Apparently early alphabetaT-cell count recovery about two months after transplant reportedly relied on only several hundred rapidly expanded clones derived from non-depleted graft cells.

The TCR comes from a male patient younger than 18 who had a stem cell transplant for acute myeloid leukemia, so the T cells may come from the graft donor. The chain employs TRBV12-3 or TRBV12-4 and TRBJ2-5; the D gene remains uncertain. Sample: PBMCs, mostly from graft donor cells, taken 360 days after TCRalphabeta/CD19-depleted stem cell transplant. The nucleotide sequence is TGTGCCAGCAGCGCGTATCAAGAGACCCAGTACTTC. It is translated as CASSAYQETQYF.